What follows is one T cell receptor beta chain and its context. Its antigen remains unidentified. The V end was cut by 4 bases, the J end by 2 bases, with 7 bases between. There are 13 residues in the CDR3. CDR1 SGHVS and CDR2 FQNEAQ come from the germline V gene. This sample was taken from a study of cytomegalovirus exposure and HLA in healthy donors. Whole-study results and caveats: More than 15,000 TCR beta sequences were associated with HLA alleles at 0.05 false discovery rate in a later analysis.

The study ran its PCR with 60 Vbeta and 13 Jbeta primers. The assay was immunoSEQ multiplex PCR, and TCRdb's table has in-frame clones only and misses some. The data contain about 120,000 clones, roughly 73% of them seen just once; the ten biggest clones take up approximately 0.9%. V usage is TRBV7-8 and J usage is TRBJ2-3; D possibly corresponds to TRBD2 (5 bases). This receptor was identified in a woman in her twenties or thirties in good health and CMV-seronegative. The sample consisted of PBMCs. CDR3 nucleotide sequence: TGTGCCAGCAGCTCGGGGAACACAGATACGCAGTATTTT. As protein: CASSSGNTDTQYF. Looking up the rest from reference TRBV7-8 and TRBJ2-3 gives the full variable domain: GAGVSQSPRYKVAKRGQDVALRCDPISGHVSLFWYQQALGQGPEFLTYFQNEAQLDKSGLPSDRFFAERPEGSVSTLKIQRTQQEDSAVYLCASSSGNTDTQYFGPGTRLTVL.